Shown below are 12 T cell receptor beta chains from a single sample sequenced in a study of T cells after yellow fever vaccination (dated by TCRdb to between 2018 and 2021). The library relied on 5' RACE. Sequencer: Illumina HiSeq 2500. Starting from the raw public reads, TCRdb applied fastp trimming at Q25, assembled clones with MiXCR and retained in-frame beta chains. Identical CDR3 proteins give one entry, which carries the most common genes and DNA. The sample table lists about 550,000 distinct CDR3 sequences, over 15% of them with a count of one. The leading ten clones occupy 13% to 15% of the sample. The treatment or condition label for this specimen denotes: live attenuated yellow fever vaccine strain. The specimen was PBMCs, collected 15 days after the yellow fever booster vaccination. These receptors all come from a man aged 25-45 years who received the YFV17D yellow fever vaccine.

This clonotype was observed once. This chain connects TRBV21-1 to TRBJ2-1; the table assigns TRBD2, which was not confirmed against the DNA. TRBV21-1 is flagged as a pseudogene. The CDR3 extends over 16 amino acids. In DNA form, the CDR3 reads TGTGCCAGCAGCCCCTCCGAGCGAAACTCCTACAATGAGCAGTTCTTC. Protein: CASSPSERNSYNEQFF.

The chain joins TRBV20-1 to TRBJ2-5, with 8 nucleotides matching TRBD2. With 6 bases clipped from V and 7 bases from J, the junction kept 13 bases outside the gene matches. The CDR3 is 14 residues long. Germline V gene lookup returns CDR1 DFQATT and CDR2 SNEGSKA (reference sequence). CDR3 sequence (DNA): TGCAGTGCCCTCGGACTAGCCTCCTCCGGGACCCAGTACTTC. Translated, it gives CSALGLASSGTQYF.

The chain is built from TRBV20-1 and TRBJ2-1; no clear D. The CDR3 sequence is 12 residues long. CDR1 DFQATT and CDR2 SNEGSKA come from the germline V gene (reference sequence). The V and J ends lost 0 bases and 6 bases respectively, with 6 bases between them. The CDR3 DNA sequence: TGCAGTGCTAGAGAGTGGATCAATGAGCAGTTCTTC. Its protein is CSAREWINEQFF.

CDR3 sequence reads: CASSLAHTAGSYNEQFF. The CDR3, as DNA: TGTGCCAGCAGCTTAGCCCACACTGCGGGGTCCTACAATGAGCAGTTCTTC. The genes are TRBV7-2 and TRBJ2-1; the D gene is possibly TRBD2 (6 bases). This CDR3 is built from 17 residues. CDR1 is SGHTA and CDR2 is FQGNSA in the germline V gene. V lost 0 bases and J lost 1, with 13 bases in between.

This sequence joins TRBV5-1 and TRBJ2-2; TRBD1 is a possible D gene (5 bases). CDR1 and CDR2 from the germline V gene are SGHRS and YFSETQ. The CDR3 consists of 15 residues. Trimming stripped 1 base from V and 4 bases from J, with 11 bases between. The CDR3 coding sequence is TGCGCCAGCAGCTTGCAGGGTTCAACCACCGGGGAGCTGTTTTTT. Amino acids: CASSLQGSTTGELFF.

This clonotype was counted only a few times. The genes are TRBV5-1 and TRBJ2-6; D is unresolved. The CDR3 has 15 amino acids. Trimming took off 1 base at V and 1 base at J, with 6 bases between the two ends. CDR1 is SGHRS and CDR2 is YFSETQ in the germline V gene. CDR3 in amino acids: CASSLQESGANVLTF. The CDR3 DNA reads as TGCGCCAGCAGCTTGCAGGAGTCTGGGGCCAACGTCCTGACTTTC.

This clonotype occurred a few times. The rearrangement links TRBV19 to TRBJ2-2; no definite D call. Trimming cost V 7 bases and J 3 bases, with 6 bases left between them. Germline CDR1 reads LNHDA; CDR2 reads SQIVND (reference sequence). The CDR3 is made up of 12 amino acids. The CDR3 spells CASNEYTGELFF. The CDR3 DNA is TGTGCCAGTAACGAGTACACCGGGGAGCTGTTTTTT. Full variable domain (missing parts from reference TRBV19 and TRBJ2-2): DGGITQSPKYLFRKEGQNVTLSCEQNLNHDAMYWYRQDPGQGLRLIYYSQIVNDFQKGDIAEGYSVSREKKESFPLTVTSAQKNPTAFYLCASNEYTGELFFGEGSRLTVL.

In its sample, this clonotype was seen a few times. This chain connects TRBV11-2 to TRBJ2-6; D not resolved. Germline V lookup: CDR1 SGHAT, CDR2 FQNNGV. Trimming took 1 base from V and 0 from J, leaving 7 bases between them. The length of the CDR3 is 16 residues. This CDR3 is CASSLAVDSGANVLTF. CDR3 nucleotide sequence: TGTGCCAGCAGCTTAGCGGTAGACTCTGGGGCCAACGTCCTGACTTTC.

This clonotype came up a few times. The CDR3 here is CSVLGDADGYTF. The CDR3 DNA is TGCAGCGTTCTAGGGGACGCTGATGGCTACACCTTC. This rearrangement joins TRBV29-1 to TRBJ1-2, with D maybe TRBD1 (5 bases). Trimming cost V 5 bases and J 6 bases, with 13 bases left between them. In germline, CDR1 is SQVTM, CDR2 ANQGSEA. The length of the CDR3 is 12 residues. The entire variable domain, with the rest obtained from reference TRBV29-1 and TRBJ1-2, is as follows: SAVISQKPSRDICQRGTSLTIQCQVDSQVTMMFWYRQQPGQSLTLIATANQGSEATYESGFVIDKFPISRPNLTFSTLTVSNMSPEDSSIYLCSVLGDADGYTFGSGTRLTVV.

The chain employs TRBV18 and TRBJ2-5; D unresolved. Trimming stripped 4 bases from V and 2 bases from J, with 8 bases between. The CDR3 loop spans 13 amino acids. Germline CDR1 reads KGHSH; CDR2 reads LQKENI. CDR3 region: CASSQMGQETQYF. Written as DNA, the CDR3 is TGTGCCAGCTCACAAATGGGACAAGAGACCCAGTACTTC.

The chain carries TRBV5-5 and TRBJ2-3; the D is unclear. Germline V gives CDR1 SGHKS, CDR2 YYEKEE (reference sequence). V was pared by 2 bases and J by 2 bases, with 15 bases between. The CDR3 is 16 amino acids. CDR3: CASSLTYEVITDTQYF. The CDR3 nucleotides read TGTGCCAGCAGCTTAACATACGAGGTGATCACAGATACGCAGTATTTT.

This clonotype was seen only a few times. The V call is TRBV20-1, the J call TRBJ2-5; TRBD2 matches at 7 bases. Germline CDR1 and CDR2: DFQATT and SNEGSKA (reference sequence). V trimming: 6 bases; J trimming: 4 bases; junction bases outside the gene matches: 11. The CDR3 is 14 amino acids. The CDR3 DNA reads TGCAGTGCGACCCCAGGGAGGGCCCGAGAGACCCAGTACTTC. It specifies CSATPGRARETQYF.